This T cell receptor beta chain comes out of a study of shared clonotypes between healthy human individuals. Looking at the study overall: Sampling drew on donors who were two women and a few men aged 18 to 49.

V lost 2 bases, J lost 7 bases, and 20 bases lay in between. CDR3 length equals 17 residues. CDR1 is MDHEN and CDR2 is SYDVKM in the germline V gene. Produced via immunoSEQ multiplex PCR; TCRdb's table is partial and in-frame only. The table records approximately 100,000 clones, roughly 69% of them present only once. V and J are TRBV28 and TRBJ2-2, with TRBD1 as a possible D gene (6 bases). The source is a man younger than 40 in good health. The sample consisted of memory CD8+ T cells sorted from blood. The subset denotes: CD45RO+ cells pooled with CCR7-negative TemRA cells. The CDR3 sequence is CASSLLFPQGKVGELFF. The DNA for the CDR3 is TGTGCCAGCAGTTTACTCTTCCCTCAGGGGAAGGTCGGGGAGCTGTTTTTT.